This is a list of T cell receptor beta chains from one sample in a study of regulatory T cells in long-lasting Graves disease. TCRdb analysed the multiplex PCR reads with MiXCR anew, one entry per CDR3 protein. This sample has about 470,000 distinct CDR3 sequences, with about 15% found just once. These data were likewise used in another study, on T cells in Graves' hyperthyroidism and ophthalmopathy.

The sequencing here drew on peripheral blood mononuclear cells (PBMCs), taken at new diagnosis, from a patient treated with antithyroid drugs. These receptors all stem from a woman aged 25 to 39 with Graves disease. CDR3s include the opening cysteine and the closing phenylalanine or tryptophan.

cdr3_aa,v_call,j_call
CASSPRTGGVYGYTF,TRBV27,TRBJ1-2
CASSPSGRGDNYGYTF,TRBV6-1,TRBJ1-2
CASSLGGQGTEAFF,TRBV7-9,TRBJ1-1
CASSPRDSPYTTDTQYF,TRBV28,TRBJ2-3
CASSFLRRGSDTQYF,TRBV5-6,TRBJ2-3
CASSLPSTGWNEQFF,TRBV13,TRBJ2-1
CAARAPPETQYF,TRBV6-1,TRBJ2-5
CASSLQGLAGTIDTQYF,TRBV7-2,TRBJ2-3
CASRRDRGIVKADTQYF,TRBV6-1,TRBJ2-3
CASSSGSGHTDTQYF,TRBV6-1,TRBJ2-3
CASSFFGGSYEQYF,TRBV12-3/TRBV12-4,TRBJ2-7
CASSIYPRDGSGNTIYF,TRBV19,TRBJ1-3
CASSPRGSQYF,TRBV28,TRBJ2-7
CASSPRGSTDTQYF,TRBV18,TRBJ2-3
CASSERGQGPHGDEQYF,TRBV10-2,TRBJ2-7
CASSLGPGEQYF,TRBV5-1,TRBJ2-7